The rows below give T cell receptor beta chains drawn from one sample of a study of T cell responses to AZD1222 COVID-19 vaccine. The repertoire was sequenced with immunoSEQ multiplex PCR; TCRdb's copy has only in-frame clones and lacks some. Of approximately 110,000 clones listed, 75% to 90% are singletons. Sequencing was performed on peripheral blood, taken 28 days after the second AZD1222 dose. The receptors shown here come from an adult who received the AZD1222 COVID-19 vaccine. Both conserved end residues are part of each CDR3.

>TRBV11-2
CASRGWLAGNTIYF
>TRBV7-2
CASSLGLVETQYF
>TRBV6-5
CASSYAYEQYF
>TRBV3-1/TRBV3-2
CASRRTDLNTIYF
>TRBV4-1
CASSQDPHGTSSGNTIYF
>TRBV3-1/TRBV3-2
CASSPGLAGARQFF
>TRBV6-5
CASSDSGAEAFF
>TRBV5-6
CASSLGSAGKNGYTF
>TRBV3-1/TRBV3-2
CASRERGTGQETQYF
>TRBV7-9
CASSLARGQYSNQPQHF
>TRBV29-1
CSVEVRAEAFF
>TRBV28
CASSLLQGLKHEQYF
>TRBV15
CATSRMTSGVTDTQYF
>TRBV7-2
CASSPQGAGYYNEQFF
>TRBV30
CAWSDRDRFYEQYF
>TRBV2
CASSLQGGNYGYTF
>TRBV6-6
CATNPNTF